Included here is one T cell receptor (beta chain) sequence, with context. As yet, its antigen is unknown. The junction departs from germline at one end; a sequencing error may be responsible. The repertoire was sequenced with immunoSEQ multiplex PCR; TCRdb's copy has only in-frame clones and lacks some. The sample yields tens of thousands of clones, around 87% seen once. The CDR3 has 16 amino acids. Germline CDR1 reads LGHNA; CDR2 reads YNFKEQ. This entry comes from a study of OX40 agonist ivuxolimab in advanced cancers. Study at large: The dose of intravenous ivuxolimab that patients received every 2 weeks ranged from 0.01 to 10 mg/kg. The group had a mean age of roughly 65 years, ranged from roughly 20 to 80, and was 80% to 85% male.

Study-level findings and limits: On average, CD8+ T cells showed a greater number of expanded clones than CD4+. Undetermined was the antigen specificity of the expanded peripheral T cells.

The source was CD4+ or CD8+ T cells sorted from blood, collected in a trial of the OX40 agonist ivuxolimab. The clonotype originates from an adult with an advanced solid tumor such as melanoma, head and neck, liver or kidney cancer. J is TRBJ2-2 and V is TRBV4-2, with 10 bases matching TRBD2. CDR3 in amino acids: CAGSQEGLAGAGELFF. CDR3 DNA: TGTGCCGGCAGCCAAGAGGGGCTAGCGGGAGCGGGGGAGCTGTTTTTT.